These T cell receptor beta chains were read from a single sample in a study of CD8 T cells in Susac syndrome. One entry per CDR3 protein results from TCRdb running MiXCR on the immunoSEQ multiplex PCR reads. Here the sample spans approximately 130,000 distinct CDR3 sequences, more than 75% being singletons. What was sequenced was CD8+ T cells from PBMCs. These receptors were obtained from a human donor with multiple sclerosis. Both conserved end residues are part of each CDR3. D genes are given only for firm matches. Expanded clones are given a class, and other clones once, few, many or no size at all.

j_call: TRBJ2-2
clone_size: NA
d_call: NA
v_call: TRBV12-3/TRBV12-4
cdr3_aa: CASGYNTGELFF
cdr3_nt: TGTGCCAGCGGATACAACACCGGGGAGCTGTTTTTT

j_call: TRBJ1-5
clone_size: NA
d_call: NA
v_call: TRBV21-1
cdr3_aa: CASSPQTDQPQHF
cdr3_nt: TGTGCCAGCAGCCCCCAAACGGATCAGCCCCAGCATTTT

j_call: TRBJ1-5
clone_size: NA
d_call: TRBD1
v_call: TRBV6-5
cdr3_aa: CASSLLQGNQPQHF
cdr3_nt: TGTGCCAGCAGTCTCTTACAGGGGAATCAGCCCCAGCATTTT

j_call: TRBJ2-5
clone_size: NA
d_call: TRBD2
v_call: TRBV7-7
cdr3_aa: CASSLGAGGQETQYF
cdr3_nt: TGTGCCAGCAGCTTAGGGGCGGGGGGGCAAGAGACCCAGTACTTC

j_call: TRBJ2-1
clone_size: NA
d_call: TRBD2
v_call: TRBV4-3
cdr3_aa: CASSQETAGVRVRNEQFF
cdr3_nt: TGCGCCAGCAGCCAAGAAACAGCGGGAGTGAGGGTTCGAAATGAGCAGTTCTTC

j_call: TRBJ2-5
clone_size: NA
d_call: NA
v_call: TRBV7-2
cdr3_aa: CASSLRALGIETQYF
cdr3_nt: TGTGCCAGCAGCTTAAGGGCCCTAGGGATAGAGACCCAGTACTTC

j_call: TRBJ1-1
clone_size: NA
d_call: NA
v_call: TRBV6-5
cdr3_aa: CASILLGGLFTEAFF
cdr3_nt: TGTGCCAGCATTCTACTGGGCGGCCTATTCACTGAAGCTTTCTTT

j_call: TRBJ1-5
clone_size: NA
d_call: NA
v_call: TRBV18
cdr3_aa: CASSPGGNQPQHF
cdr3_nt: TGTGCCAGCTCACCGGGGGGCAATCAGCCCCAGCATTTT

j_call: TRBJ1-1
clone_size: NA
d_call: NA
v_call: TRBV5-1
cdr3_aa: CASRRRDMNTEAFF
cdr3_nt: TGCGCCAGCAGAAGACGGGACATGAACACTGAAGCTTTCTTT

j_call: TRBJ2-1
clone_size: NA
d_call: NA
v_call: TRBV9
cdr3_aa: CASSAPGPSYNEQFF
cdr3_nt: TGTGCCAGCAGCGCACCGGGTCCCTCCTACAATGAGCAGTTCTTC

j_call: TRBJ1-5
clone_size: NA
d_call: TRBD1
v_call: TRBV7-8
cdr3_aa: CASSPYDGTANQPQHF
cdr3_nt: TGTGCCAGCAGCCCTTACGATGGGACAGCTAATCAGCCCCAGCATTTT

j_call: TRBJ2-2
clone_size: NA
d_call: NA
v_call: TRBV14
cdr3_aa: CASSLLFNTGELFF
cdr3_nt: TGTGCCAGCAGCCTCCTCTTCAACACCGGGGAGCTGTTTTTT

j_call: TRBJ2-7
clone_size: NA
d_call: TRBD1
v_call: TRBV7-8
cdr3_aa: CASSRPGTGFEQYF
cdr3_nt: TGTGCCAGCAGCCGTCCCGGGACAGGGTTCGAGCAGTACTTC

j_call: TRBJ2-7
clone_size: NA
d_call: TRBD1
v_call: TRBV5-1
cdr3_aa: CASSSDRDSYEQYF
cdr3_nt: TGCGCCAGCAGTTCGGACAGGGACTCCTACGAGCAGTACTTC

j_call: TRBJ1-1
clone_size: NA
d_call: TRBD1
v_call: TRBV30
cdr3_aa: CAWDRTGGLNTEAFF
cdr3_nt: TGTGCCTGGGATAGGACAGGCGGGCTCAACACTGAAGCTTTCTTT

j_call: TRBJ2-3
clone_size: NA
d_call: TRBD2
v_call: TRBV15
cdr3_aa: CATSRGYLAGGADTQYF
cdr3_nt: TGTGCCACCAGCAGAGGGTATCTAGCGGGAGGAGCGGATACGCAGTATTTT

j_call: TRBJ2-4
clone_size: NA
d_call: NA
v_call: TRBV7-9
cdr3_aa: CASSGLGARNYQYF
cdr3_nt: TGTGCCAGCAGCGGACTTGGTGCCAGAAATTACCAGTACTTC

j_call: TRBJ1-2
clone_size: few
d_call: NA
v_call: TRBV3-1
cdr3_aa: CASSQAGNYGYTF
cdr3_nt: TGTGCCAGCAGCCAAGCCGGGAACTATGGCTACACCTTC

j_call: TRBJ2-7
clone_size: NA
d_call: TRBD2
v_call: TRBV28
cdr3_aa: CASSFGLAGADEQYF
cdr3_nt: TGTGCCAGCAGTTTCGGACTAGCGGGAGCCGACGAGCAGTACTTC

j_call: TRBJ2-7
clone_size: NA
d_call: TRBD2
v_call: TRBV4-3
cdr3_aa: CASSQAPGLASDEQYF
cdr3_nt: TGCGCCAGCAGCCAAGCCCCGGGACTAGCGTCCGACGAGCAGTACTTC

j_call: TRBJ2-1
clone_size: NA
d_call: NA
v_call: TRBV7-8
cdr3_aa: CASSQGTSYNEQFF
cdr3_nt: TGTGCCAGCAGCCAGGGAACTTCCTACAATGAGCAGTTCTTC

j_call: TRBJ2-5
clone_size: once
d_call: NA
v_call: TRBV27
cdr3_aa: CASSLMQGTQETQYF
cdr3_nt: TGTGCCAGCAGTTTAATGCAGGGCACGCAAGAGACCCAGTACTTC

j_call: TRBJ1-4
clone_size: once
d_call: TRBD1
v_call: TRBV16
cdr3_aa: CASSLGQGTNEKLFF
cdr3_nt: TGTGCCAGCAGCCTCGGACAGGGGACTAATGAAAAACTGTTTTTT

j_call: TRBJ2-1
clone_size: NA
d_call: NA
v_call: TRBV19
cdr3_aa: CATSDHLPNEQFF
cdr3_nt: TGTGCCACCTCGGACCATCTACCCAATGAGCAGTTCTTC

j_call: TRBJ2-5
clone_size: NA
d_call: NA
v_call: TRBV7-9
cdr3_aa: CASSSPGSSETQYF
cdr3_nt: TGTGCCAGCAGTTCCCCAGGGAGTTCAGAGACCCAGTACTTC

j_call: TRBJ2-2
clone_size: once
d_call: NA
v_call: TRBV24-1
cdr3_aa: CATSDSLSAGNTGELFF
cdr3_nt: TGTGCCACCAGTGATTCCCTGTCGGCCGGGAACACCGGGGAGCTGTTTTTT

j_call: TRBJ2-7
clone_size: once
d_call: TRBD1
v_call: TRBV5-6
cdr3_aa: CASSFGTGNYEQYF
cdr3_nt: TGTGCCAGCAGCTTCGGGACAGGGAACTACGAGCAGTACTTC

j_call: TRBJ2-2
clone_size: NA
d_call: NA
v_call: TRBV20-1
cdr3_aa: CSALKLGELFF
cdr3_nt: TGCAGTGCGCTTAAGCTCGGGGAGCTGTTTTTT

j_call: TRBJ2-2
clone_size: once
d_call: NA
v_call: TRBV6-5
cdr3_aa: CASSYIVRTGELFF
cdr3_nt: TGTGCCAGCAGTTACATAGTAAGGACCGGGGAGCTGTTTTTT

j_call: TRBJ1-3
clone_size: NA
d_call: NA
v_call: TRBV25-1
cdr3_aa: CASSEDSLLYSGNTIYF
cdr3_nt: TGTGCCAGCAGTGAAGACAGCCTCTTGTACTCTGGAAACACCATATATTTT

j_call: TRBJ2-5
clone_size: NA
d_call: NA
v_call: TRBV20-1
cdr3_aa: CSASLTRDQETQYF
cdr3_nt: TGCAGTGCGAGCCTTACTAGAGACCAAGAGACCCAGTACTTC

j_call: TRBJ1-2
clone_size: NA
d_call: NA
v_call: TRBV7-9
cdr3_aa: CASSLGQIRGYTF
cdr3_nt: TGTGCCAGCAGCTTAGGACAGATCCGCGGCTACACCTTC

j_call: TRBJ1-1
clone_size: NA
d_call: NA
v_call: TRBV12-3/TRBV12-4
cdr3_aa: CASSSQPQNTEAFF
cdr3_nt: TGTGCCAGCAGTTCGCAGCCTCAGAACACTGAAGCTTTCTTT

j_call: TRBJ2-7
clone_size: NA
d_call: TRBD1
v_call: TRBV12-3/TRBV12-4
cdr3_aa: CASSSWTGHYEQYF
cdr3_nt: TGTGCCAGCAGTTCATGGACAGGGCACTACGAGCAGTACTTC

j_call: TRBJ1-5
clone_size: NA
d_call: NA
v_call: TRBV29-1
cdr3_aa: CSVAEGEQPQHF
cdr3_nt: TGCAGCGTGGCCGAGGGGGAGCAGCCCCAGCATTTT

j_call: TRBJ1-1
clone_size: once
d_call: NA
v_call: TRBV19
cdr3_aa: CASSISDGTEAFF
cdr3_nt: TGTGCCAGTAGTATAAGCGATGGGACTGAAGCTTTCTTT

j_call: TRBJ1-4
clone_size: NA
d_call: TRBD1
v_call: TRBV7-9
cdr3_aa: CASSPFGGQGAWEKLFF
cdr3_nt: TGTGCCAGCAGCCCCTTCGGGGGACAGGGTGCTTGGGAAAAACTGTTTTTT

j_call: TRBJ2-2
clone_size: NA
d_call: NA
v_call: TRBV7-9
cdr3_aa: CASSRLVNSGELFF
cdr3_nt: TGTGCCAGCAGCCGACTAGTTAATTCCGGGGAGCTGTTTTTT

j_call: TRBJ2-1
clone_size: NA
d_call: TRBD2
v_call: TRBV20-1
cdr3_aa: CSARPLTSGRSNEQFF
cdr3_nt: TGCAGTGCTAGACCCTTGACTAGCGGGAGGAGCAATGAGCAGTTCTTC

j_call: TRBJ2-7
clone_size: few
d_call: NA
v_call: TRBV12-3/TRBV12-4
cdr3_aa: CASSPGSAYEQYF
cdr3_nt: TGTGCCAGCAGTCCCGGGTCGGCCTACGAGCAGTACTTC

j_call: TRBJ1-2
clone_size: NA
d_call: TRBD1
v_call: TRBV30
cdr3_aa: CAGRLRGLDYGYTF
cdr3_nt: TGTGCCGGAAGGCTTAGGGGGCTGGACTATGGCTACACCTTC

j_call: TRBJ2-1
clone_size: NA
d_call: NA
v_call: TRBV9
cdr3_aa: CASCDRNYNEQFF
cdr3_nt: TGTGCCAGCTGCGACCGGAACTACAATGAGCAGTTCTTC

j_call: TRBJ2-7
clone_size: NA
d_call: NA
v_call: TRBV29-1
cdr3_aa: CSVEEGSGVTYEQYF
cdr3_nt: TGCAGCGTTGAAGAGGGGTCAGGGGTCACCTACGAGCAGTACTTC

j_call: TRBJ2-7
clone_size: NA
d_call: NA
v_call: TRBV19
cdr3_aa: CASSNKKEQYF
cdr3_nt: TGTGCCAGTAGCAACAAGAAGGAGCAGTACTTC

j_call: TRBJ2-7
clone_size: NA
d_call: NA
v_call: TRBV29-1
cdr3_aa: CSVATGTDSYEQYF
cdr3_nt: TGCAGCGTGGCCACCGGGACTGACTCCTACGAGCAGTACTTC

j_call: TRBJ2-3
clone_size: NA
d_call: TRBD2
v_call: TRBV3-1
cdr3_aa: CASSPEREPTDTQYF
cdr3_nt: TGTGCCAGCAGCCCCGAGCGGGAACCCACAGATACGCAGTATTTT

j_call: TRBJ2-7
clone_size: NA
d_call: NA
v_call: TRBV7-9
cdr3_aa: CASSLVGVNSYEQYF
cdr3_nt: TGTGCCAGCAGCTTAGTAGGGGTCAACTCCTACGAGCAGTACTTC